This paragraph reports one T cell receptor beta chain. The antigen is undetermined. This sample is drawn from a study of beta chain features in type 1 diabetes. Findings and limits, study-wide: Moderate yet significant TCRB CDR3 shortening was seen in Type 1 diabetes patients in all four CD4+ subsets. The naive, central memory and Treg TCRB repertoires of patients appeared to be more similar to one another than those of healthy donors.

A heparinised blood draw that averaged about 0.11 L was obtained once from each donor. The V gene lost 5 bases and the J gene lost 6 bases, with 8 bases spanning the gap. CDR1 and CDR2 from the germline V gene are SGHVS and FQNEAQ. The CDR3 sequence is 11 residues long. Expressed TCRB transcripts were sequenced because the entire RNA isolate underwent reverse transcription. TCRdb keeps only in-frame clones here, not all; method: immunoSEQ multiplex PCR. This sample carries under 300,000 clones, around 22% of them seen once, and the ten largest clones take around 0.011%. The sequenced material came from naive CD4+ T cells from blood. This sequence originates from a woman aged 25 to 45 with type 1 diabetes. This chain links TRBV7-8 with TRBJ2-7, with a possible D match to TRBD1 (5 bases). CDR3 nucleotide sequence: TGTGCCAGCAGCCCACAGGTCGAGCAGTACTTC. It codes for CASSPQVEQYF.